The text below deals with one T cell receptor (beta chain). The data were obtained in a study of CD8 T cells in Susac syndrome. The CDR3 has 15 amino acids. Germline V lookup: CDR1 ENHRY, CDR2 SYGVKD. Trimming at V came to 6 bases and at J to 6 bases, leaving 5 bases not matched to a gene. Reverse transcription of 0.5 to 1 ug RNA was carried out with random hexamers. TCRdb passed the immunoSEQ multiplex PCR reads through MiXCR, listing each CDR3 protein once. The sample consists of 150,000 to 200,000 distinct CDR3 sequences, 90% to 95% of them appearing once. The sequence came from a human donor with Susac syndrome. The sample was CD4+ T cells from PBMCs. The chain joins TRBV10-3 to TRBJ2-2, with TRBD1 matching 12 bases. The CDR3 coding sequence is TGTGCCATCAGGCCGGGACAGGGGGCCTCCGGGGAGCTGTTTTTT. Encoded protein: CAIRPGQGASGELFF.